What follows describes a single T cell receptor (beta chain). The sample comes from a study of cytomegalovirus exposure and HLA in healthy donors. As for the donors, each was a healthy bone marrow donor. PCR used 60 Vbeta primers and 13 Jbeta primers. The data were produced by immunoSEQ multiplex PCR, yet TCRdb's version contains in-frame clones alone and is incomplete. Of some 50,000 clones listed, roughly 70% are singletons. Germline V lookup: CDR1 SGHKS, CDR2 YYEKEE (reference sequence). The junction had 7 bases not matched to a gene; V was cut back by 4 bases and J by 3 bases. This CDR3 contains 14 residues.

The sequencing sample was made of PBMCs. The chain is built from TRBV5-5 and TRBJ2-7; 7 bases fit TRBD2. The receptor was derived from a woman aged 50 to 60 in good health and CMV-seropositive. The CDR3: CASSLGGVVYEQYF. The CDR3 nucleotides read TGTGCCAGCAGCCTGGGGGGGGTCGTCTACGAGCAGTACTTC.